These 8 T cell receptor beta chains share one sample of origin, sequenced in a study of human thymus T cells (dated by TCRdb to 2019 to 2021). Libraries were prepared through the immunoSEQ multiplex PCR assay. Here the immuneACCESS table is served through TCRdb, limited to in-frame sequences with V and J called. Missing clones are a known gap in these copies; in checked studies unresolved V genes cover under half, and the rest lacks a known reason. Across this sample there are about 50,000 clones, with approximately 95% seen only once. In total, the top ten clones hold around 0.2% of the sample. The specimen sequenced was blood. The receptors were sampled from a girl under three years old with a congenital heart defect but otherwise immunologically healthy.

This chain uses TRBV10-3 with TRBJ2-7; 9 nucleotides agree with TRBD1. The CDR3 has 14 amino acids. Germline V gene data show CDR1 as ENHRY and CDR2 as SYGVKD. The ends lost 8 bases at V and 0 bases at J; junction bases unmatched: 5. CDR3: CAIGGTGLSYEQYF. CDR3 sequence (DNA): TGTGCCATCGGGGGGACAGGGCTCTCCTACGAGCAGTACTTC.

The rearrangement uses TRBV6-5 and TRBJ2-7; possibly TRBD2 for D (5 bases). This CDR3 comprises 13 residues. Trimming took off 6 bases at V and 5 bases at J, with 14 bases between the two ends. CDR1 and CDR2 (germline): MNHEY, SVGAGI. CDR3 nucleotides: TGTGCCAGCAGCCGCCGGGGTCCGGACGAGCAGTACTTC. Its translation is CASSRRGPDEQYF.

The gene calls are TRBV19 and TRBJ1-2; D uncertain. CDR3 length equals 15 residues. The V and J ends lost 3 bases and 8 bases respectively, with 19 bases between them. Germline values: CDR1 LNHDA, CDR2 SQIVND (reference sequence). The CDR3 DNA follows: TGTGCCAGTAGTATCAAGGCCAATTCCTTCGGGGGCTACACCTTC. Translated, it gives CASSIKANSFGGYTF.

This chain uses TRBV5-1 with TRBJ1-4, with D tentatively TRBD1 (5 bases). The CDR3 is 14 residues long. V was cut by 0 bases and J by 5 bases, with 8 bases left in between. Germline lookup yields CDR1 SGHRS and CDR2 YFSETQ. CDR3 nucleotide sequence: TGCGCCAGCAGCTTGGGGGGCGGGAATGAAAAACTGTTTTTT. Translating gives CASSLGGGNEKLFF.

V usage is TRBV2 and J usage is TRBJ2-7, with 7 bases that match TRBD2. CDR1 SNHLY and CDR2 FYNNEI come from the germline V gene. The CDR3 length is 15 residues. The V and J ends lost 4 bases and 5 bases, in that order; junction bases with no gene match: 11. In DNA form, the CDR3 reads TGTGCCAGCAGTGCCTTGACTAGCAGCTCGGACGAGCAGTACTTC. Encoded protein: CASSALTSSSDEQYF.

V and J are TRBV25-1 and TRBJ1-2, with D unresolved. Trimming took 3 bases from V and 4 from J, leaving 12 bases between them. The CDR3 has 14 amino acids. CDR1 MGHDK and CDR2 SYGVNS come from the germline V gene. The CDR3, as DNA: TGTGCCAGCAGTGATCTCCGGTGGGGCTATGGCTACACCTTC. This sequence encodes CASSDLRWGYGYTF.

The V call is TRBV7-9, the J call TRBJ2-1; 11 bases map to TRBD2. V shed 3 bases, J shed 4 bases, and the junction held 5 bases outside the gene matches. The CDR3 sequence is 16 residues long. Germline assignment: CDR1 SEHNR and CDR2 FQNEAQ (reference sequence). CDR3 in DNA: TGTGCCAGCAGCTTTAGCGGGAGGGCCGGGTACAATGAGCAGTTCTTC. This translates into CASSFSGRAGYNEQFF.

The chain's CDR3 is CASSIGRRSTDTQYF. DNA for the CDR3: TGTGCCAGTAGTATCGGGCGCCGATCCACAGATACGCAGTATTTT. This chain joins TRBV19 and TRBJ2-3; no reliable D call. Germline assignment: CDR1 LNHDA and CDR2 SQIVND (reference sequence). This CDR3 has 15 amino acids. Trimming removed 3 bases at V and 2 bases at J, with 12 bases between.